This T cell receptor (beta chain) came from a study of blood T cell repertoires in COVID-19. Study-wide background: The United States, Italy and Spain provided the acute and convalescent COVID-19 samples.

Trimming cost V 5 bases and J 2 bases; bases outside gene matches: 3. Germline lookup yields CDR1 SGHRS and CDR2 YFSETQ. The CDR3 is made up of 13 amino acids. Per the original data handling: Using reference gene primer amplification, nucleated cell counts were estimated. Method: immunoSEQ multiplex PCR; TCRdb's copy keeps in-frame clones and lacks some. V, J and clone size derive from that table, while D and trimming were established from the DNA sequence. This table has around 250,000 clones, around nine tenths appearing once. Enrollees, about 18 to 95 years old, lived in about two dozen US areas. Self-reported history from a screening survey and questionnaire set each donor's cohort.

The sample comprised PBMCs or T cells enriched from blood (not recorded which). The source of this sequence is a woman aged 50 to 60 who had recovered from COVID-19. This chain joins TRBV5-1 and TRBJ1-2, with 7 bases matching TRBD1. CDR3 sequence reads: CASSRDRNYGYTF. Here the CDR3 DNA reads TGCGCCAGCAGTCGGGACAGAAACTATGGCTACACCTTC.